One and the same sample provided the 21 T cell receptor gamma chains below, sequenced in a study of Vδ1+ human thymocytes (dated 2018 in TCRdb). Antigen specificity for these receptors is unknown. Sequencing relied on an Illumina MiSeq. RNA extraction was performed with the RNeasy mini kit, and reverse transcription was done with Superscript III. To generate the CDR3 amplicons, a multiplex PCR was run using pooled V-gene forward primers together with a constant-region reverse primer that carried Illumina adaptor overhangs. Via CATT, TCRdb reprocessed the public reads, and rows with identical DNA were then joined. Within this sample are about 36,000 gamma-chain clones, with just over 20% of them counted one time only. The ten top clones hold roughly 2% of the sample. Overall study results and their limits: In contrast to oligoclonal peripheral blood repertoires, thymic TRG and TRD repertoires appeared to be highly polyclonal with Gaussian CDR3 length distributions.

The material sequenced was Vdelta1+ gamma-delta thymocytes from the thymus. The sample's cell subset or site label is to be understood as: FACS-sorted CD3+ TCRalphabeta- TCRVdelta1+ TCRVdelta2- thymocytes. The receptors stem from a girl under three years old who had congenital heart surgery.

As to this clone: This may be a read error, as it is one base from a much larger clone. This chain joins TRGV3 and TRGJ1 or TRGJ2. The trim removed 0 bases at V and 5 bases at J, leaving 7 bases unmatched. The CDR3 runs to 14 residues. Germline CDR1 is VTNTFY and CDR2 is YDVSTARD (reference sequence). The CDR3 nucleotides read TGTGCCACCTGGGACAGGCCGGGGCATTATAAGAAACTCTTT. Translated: CATWDRPGHYKKLF.

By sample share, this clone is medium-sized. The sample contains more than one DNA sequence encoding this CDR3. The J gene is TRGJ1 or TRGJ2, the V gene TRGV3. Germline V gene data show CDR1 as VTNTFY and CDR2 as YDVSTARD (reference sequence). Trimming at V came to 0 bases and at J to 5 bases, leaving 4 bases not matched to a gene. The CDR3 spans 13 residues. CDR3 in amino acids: CATWDRPDYKKLF. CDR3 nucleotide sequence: TGTGCCACCTGGGACAGGCCGGATTATAAGAAACTCTTT.

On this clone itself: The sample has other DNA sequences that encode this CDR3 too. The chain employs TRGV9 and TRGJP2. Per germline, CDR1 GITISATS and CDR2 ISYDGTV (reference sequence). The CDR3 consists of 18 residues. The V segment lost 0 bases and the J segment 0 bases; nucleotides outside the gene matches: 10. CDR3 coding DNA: TGTGCCTTGTGGGAGGTGCACCCCCTCTATAGTAGTGATTGGATCAAGACGTTT. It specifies CALWEVHPLYSSDWIKTF.

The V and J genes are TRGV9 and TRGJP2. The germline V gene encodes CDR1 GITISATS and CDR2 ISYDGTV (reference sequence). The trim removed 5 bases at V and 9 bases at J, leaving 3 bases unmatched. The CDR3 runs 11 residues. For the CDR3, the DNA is TGTGCCTTGTGGGGGAATTGGATCAAGACGTTT. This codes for CALWGNWIKTF.

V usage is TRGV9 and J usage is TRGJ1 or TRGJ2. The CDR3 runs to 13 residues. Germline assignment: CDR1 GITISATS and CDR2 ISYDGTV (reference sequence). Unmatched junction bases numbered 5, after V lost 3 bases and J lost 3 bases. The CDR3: CALWEFTYYKKLF. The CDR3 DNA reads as TGTGCCTTGTGGGAGTTTACTTATTATAAGAAACTCTTT.

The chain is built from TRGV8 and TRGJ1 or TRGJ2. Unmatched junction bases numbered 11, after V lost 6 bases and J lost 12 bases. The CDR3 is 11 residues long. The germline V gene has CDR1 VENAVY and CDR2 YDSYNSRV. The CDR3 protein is CATWLFLVKLF. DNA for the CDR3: TGTGCCACCTGGTTGTTTTTGGTGAAACTCTTT.

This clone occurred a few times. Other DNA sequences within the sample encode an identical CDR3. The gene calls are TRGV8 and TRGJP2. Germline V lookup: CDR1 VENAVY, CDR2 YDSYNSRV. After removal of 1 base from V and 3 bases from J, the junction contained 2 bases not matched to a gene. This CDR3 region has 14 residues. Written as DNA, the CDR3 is TGTGCCACCTGGGATAGTGGTAGTGATTGGATCAAGACGTTT. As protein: CATWDSGSDWIKTF.

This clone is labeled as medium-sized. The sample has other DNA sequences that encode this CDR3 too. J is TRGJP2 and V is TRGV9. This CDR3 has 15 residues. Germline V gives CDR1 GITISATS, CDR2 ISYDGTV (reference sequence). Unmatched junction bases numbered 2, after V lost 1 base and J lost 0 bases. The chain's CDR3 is CALWEVYSSDWIKTF. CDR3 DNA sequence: TGTGCCTTGTGGGAGGTATATAGTAGTGATTGGATCAAGACGTTT.

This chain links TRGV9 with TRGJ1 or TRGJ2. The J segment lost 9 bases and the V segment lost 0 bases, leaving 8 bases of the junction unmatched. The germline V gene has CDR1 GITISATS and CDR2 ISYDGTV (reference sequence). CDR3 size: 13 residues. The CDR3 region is CALWEVRTPKKLF. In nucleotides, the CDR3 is TGTGCCTTGTGGGAGGTGAGGACGCCTAAGAAACTCTTT.

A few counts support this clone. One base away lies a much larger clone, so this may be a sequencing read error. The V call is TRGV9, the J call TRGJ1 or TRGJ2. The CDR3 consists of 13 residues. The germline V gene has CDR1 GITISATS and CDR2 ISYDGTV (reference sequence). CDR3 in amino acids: CALWEVHYHKKLF. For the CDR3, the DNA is TGTGCCTTGTGGGAGGTGCATTATCATAAGAAACTCTTT.

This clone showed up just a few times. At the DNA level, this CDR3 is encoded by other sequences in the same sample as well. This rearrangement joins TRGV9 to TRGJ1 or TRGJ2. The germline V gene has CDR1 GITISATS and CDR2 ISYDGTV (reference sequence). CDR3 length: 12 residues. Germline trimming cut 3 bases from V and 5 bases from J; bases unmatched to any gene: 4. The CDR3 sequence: CALWESHYKKLF. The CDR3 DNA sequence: TGTGCCTTGTGGGAGTCTCATTATAAGAAACTCTTT.

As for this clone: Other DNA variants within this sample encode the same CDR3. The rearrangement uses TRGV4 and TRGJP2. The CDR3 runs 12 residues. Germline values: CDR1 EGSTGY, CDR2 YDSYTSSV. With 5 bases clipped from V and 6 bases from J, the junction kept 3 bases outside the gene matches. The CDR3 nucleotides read TGTGCCACCTGGGGGGGTGATTGGATCAAGACGTTT. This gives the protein CATWGGDWIKTF.

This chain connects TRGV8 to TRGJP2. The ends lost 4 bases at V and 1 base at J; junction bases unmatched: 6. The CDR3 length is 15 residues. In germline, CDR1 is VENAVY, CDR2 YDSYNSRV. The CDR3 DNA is TGTGCCACCTGGGAGGCCACTAGTAGTGATTGGATCAAGACGTTT. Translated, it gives CATWEATSSDWIKTF.

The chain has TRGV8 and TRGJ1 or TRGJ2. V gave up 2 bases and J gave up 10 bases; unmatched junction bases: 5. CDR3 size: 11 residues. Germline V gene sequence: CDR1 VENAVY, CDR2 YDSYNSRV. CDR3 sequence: CATWDNWKKLF. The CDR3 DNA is TGTGCCACCTGGGATAATTGGAAGAAACTCTTT.

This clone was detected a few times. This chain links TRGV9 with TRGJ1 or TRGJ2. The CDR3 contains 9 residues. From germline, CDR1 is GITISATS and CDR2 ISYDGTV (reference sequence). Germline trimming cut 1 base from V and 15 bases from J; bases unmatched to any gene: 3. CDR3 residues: CALWEVGLF. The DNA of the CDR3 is TGTGCCTTGTGGGAGGTTGGACTCTTT.

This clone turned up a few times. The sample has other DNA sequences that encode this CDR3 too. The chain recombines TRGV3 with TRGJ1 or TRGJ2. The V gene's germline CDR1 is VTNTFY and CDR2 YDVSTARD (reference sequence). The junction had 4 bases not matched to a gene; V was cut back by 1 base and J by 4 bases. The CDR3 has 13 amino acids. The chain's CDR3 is CATWDRGYYKKLF. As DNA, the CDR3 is TGTGCCACCTGGGACAGAGGCTATTATAAGAAACTCTTT.

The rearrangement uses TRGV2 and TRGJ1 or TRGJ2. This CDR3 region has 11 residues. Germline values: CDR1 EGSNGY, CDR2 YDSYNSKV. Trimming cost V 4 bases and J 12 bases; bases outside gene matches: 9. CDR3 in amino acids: CATWDRDGKLF. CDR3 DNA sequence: TGTGCCACCTGGGATAGAGATGGGAAACTCTTT.

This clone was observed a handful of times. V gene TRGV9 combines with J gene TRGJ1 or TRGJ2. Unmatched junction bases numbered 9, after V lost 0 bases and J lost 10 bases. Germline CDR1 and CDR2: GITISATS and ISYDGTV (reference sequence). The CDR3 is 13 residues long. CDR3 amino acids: CALWEVRGLKKLF. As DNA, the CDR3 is TGTGCCTTGTGGGAGGTGCGAGGATTGAAGAAACTCTTT.

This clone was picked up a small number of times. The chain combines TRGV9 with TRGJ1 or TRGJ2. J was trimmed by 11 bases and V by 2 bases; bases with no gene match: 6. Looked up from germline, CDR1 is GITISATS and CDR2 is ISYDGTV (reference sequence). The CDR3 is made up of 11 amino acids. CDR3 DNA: TGTGCCTTGTGGGAGGAATCAGAGAAACTCTTT. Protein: CALWEESEKLF.

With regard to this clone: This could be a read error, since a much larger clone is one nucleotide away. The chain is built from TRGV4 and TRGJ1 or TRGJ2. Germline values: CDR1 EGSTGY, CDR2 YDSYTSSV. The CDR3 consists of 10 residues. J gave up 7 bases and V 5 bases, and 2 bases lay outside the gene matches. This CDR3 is CATWVYKKLF. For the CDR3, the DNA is TGTGCCACCTGGGTATATAAGAAACTCTTT.

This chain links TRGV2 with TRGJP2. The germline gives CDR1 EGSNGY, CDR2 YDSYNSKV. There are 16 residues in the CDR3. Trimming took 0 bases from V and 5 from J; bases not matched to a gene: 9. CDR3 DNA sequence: TGTGCCACCTGGGACGGGCGTAGTAGAAGTGATTGGATCAAGACGTTT. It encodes CATWDGRSRSDWIKTF.